The 17 T cell receptor beta chains below were found in one sample sequenced in a study of vaccination and CD4 T cells after COVID-19. Treatment defined: approximately nine-day PBMC culture with coronavirus spike peptide pools or control peptides (ViraFEST assay). Oncomine TCR Beta short-read sequencing was applied to DNA from cultured CD4+ T cells. TCRdb analysed the PCR reads with MiXCR anew, one entry per CDR3 protein. The sample holds just over 15,000 distinct CDR3 sequences, more than 35% seen once. Antigens of these TCRs are unknown. Sequencing was performed on CD4+ T cells from blood, cultured in vitro, taken before SARS-CoV-2 vaccination. The receptors originated from a human donor who had recovered from COVID-19.

This clonotype was detected only once. This rearrangement joins TRBV7-2 to TRBJ2-1; a possible D gene is TRBD1 (6 bases). CDR3 length equals 15 residues. V lost 2 bases, J lost 7 bases, and 15 bases lay in between. Germline V gives CDR1 SGHTA, CDR2 FQGNSA. CDR3 residues: CASSLKQGLRNEQFF. The CDR3 DNA follows: TGTGCCAGCAGCTTAAAGCAGGGGCTACGGAATGAGCAGTTCTTC.

Judged by abundance, this clonotype is medium-sized (0.01 to 0.1%). The chain couples TRBV7-8 to TRBJ1-6, with D uncertain. V was cut by 1 base and J by 13 bases, with 11 bases left in between. Per the germline V gene, CDR1 is SGHVS and CDR2 is FQNEAQ. The CDR3 extends over 13 amino acids. The CDR3 DNA reads as TGTGCCAGCAGCTTAGAGGCCTTACGGCCCCTCCACTTT. Residues: CASSLEALRPLHF.

This chain links TRBV15 with TRBJ1-4, with TRBD1 identical over 7 bases. This CDR3 is built from 14 residues. The trim removed 4 bases at V and 8 bases at J, leaving 7 bases unmatched. Germline V gene lookup returns CDR1 LNHNV and CDR2 YYDKDF (reference sequence). The DNA for the CDR3 is TGTGCCACCAGCAACGACAGGGAGGGGGAAAAACTGTTTTTT. Its translation is CATSNDREGEKLFF.

The chain uses TRBV7-2 and TRBJ1-1, with TRBD1 as a possible D gene (6 bases). This CDR3 region has 17 residues. V shed 2 bases and J shed 5 bases, with 21 bases lying between them. Germline assignment: CDR1 SGHTA and CDR2 FQGNSA. The CDR3 loop reads CASSLLQGRSIRTEAFF. The CDR3 nucleotides are TGTGCCAGCAGCTTATTACAGGGACGATCAATCCGGACTGAAGCTTTCTTT.

V usage is TRBV28 and J usage is TRBJ1-2; D ambiguous. V gave up 6 bases and J gave up 4 bases, with 15 bases separating them. CDR1 and CDR2 (germline): MDHEN, SYDVKM. CDR3 length: 14 amino acids. CDR3 bases: TGTGCCAGCAGGACCACGGGCAGCCTCTATGGCTACACCTTC. Its translation: CASRTTGSLYGYTF.

This clonotype was observed a single time. The V call is TRBV4-2, the J call TRBJ2-3; D gene uncertain. CDR1 LGHNA and CDR2 YNFKEQ come from the germline V gene. Trimming took off 0 bases at V and 4 bases at J, with 5 bases between the two ends. CDR3 size: 13 residues. This CDR3 is CASSQDFPDTQYF. CDR3 DNA: TGTGCCAGCAGCCAAGACTTCCCAGATACGCAGTATTTT.

The chain uses TRBV25-1 and TRBJ1-1; the match to TRBD1 covers 11 bases. CDR1 is MGHDK, CDR2 SYGVNS, per germline. The J segment lost 5 bases and the V segment lost 0 bases, leaving 8 bases of the junction unmatched. CDR3 length: 17 amino acids. This CDR3 is CASSEYFGTGGRTEAFF. The CDR3 region has the DNA TGTGCCAGCAGTGAATATTTCGGGACAGGGGGAAGGACTGAAGCTTTCTTT.

The chain carries TRBV9 and TRBJ1-2; the match to TRBD1 covers 12 bases. This CDR3 has 16 residues. Per germline, CDR1 SGDLS and CDR2 YYNGEE. V dropped 4 bases and J dropped 6; count of bases not matched to a gene: 10. For the CDR3, the DNA is TGTGCCAGCAGCATCCGTTCCGGGACAGGGGGCGATGGCTACACCTTC. Amino acids: CASSIRSGTGGDGYTF.

This clonotype has only a few counts. The CDR3 loop reads CASSLDNRYSGNTIYF. Here the CDR3 DNA reads TGTGCCAGCAGCTTAGATAATAGATACTCTGGAAACACCATATATTTT. This chain links TRBV7-2 with TRBJ1-3, with D unclear. The CDR3 covers 16 residues. The V end lost 1 base, the J end lost 0 bases, and 10 bases lay between the germline ends. Germline values: CDR1 SGHTA, CDR2 FQGNSA.

A few counts support this clonotype. The rearrangement uses TRBV20-1 and TRBJ1-5, with TRBD1 identical over 10 bases. The junction had 11 bases not matched to a gene; V was cut back by 2 bases and J by 4 bases. The CDR3 covers 17 residues. Germline V gene data show CDR1 as DFQATT and CDR2 as SNEGSKA (reference sequence). CDR3 amino acids: CSARHPSGGQGNQPQHF. CDR3 coding DNA: TGCAGTGCTAGACATCCCTCCGGGGGACAGGGGAATCAGCCCCAGCATTTT.

This clonotype came up a few times. V usage is TRBV6-5 and J usage is TRBJ1-1; no clear D gene. The V gene's germline CDR1 is MNHEY and CDR2 SVGAGI. The ends were cut back, 0 bases at V and 6 bases at J, with 11 bases in the middle. This CDR3 is built from 14 residues. CDR3 bases: TGTGCCAGCAGTTACTCGAGGTCAGAAGCTGAAGCTTTCTTT. Its protein is CASSYSRSEAEAFF.

This chain connects TRBV30 to TRBJ2-3; weak D call: TRBD2 (6 bases). This CDR3 contains 13 residues. The germline V gene encodes CDR1 GTSNPN and CDR2 SVGIG (reference sequence). V dropped 0 bases and J dropped 8 bases, with 12 bases sitting between them. The CDR3 DNA reads as TGTGCCTGGAGTGTTCTAGCGTGGGGTACGCAGTATTTT. It codes for CAWSVLAWGTQYF.

The table lists this clonotype with a few counts. The chain is built from TRBV11-3 and TRBJ1-6; 9 bases agree with TRBD1. The CDR3 contains 16 residues. J was trimmed by 6 bases and V by 5 bases; bases with no gene match: 8. Germline CDR1 and CDR2: SGHNT and YENEEA. The CDR3 loop is CASSLHGTGSNSPLHF. As DNA, the CDR3 is TGTGCCAGCAGCCTACACGGGACAGGGAGTAATTCACCCCTCCACTTT.

V usage is TRBV7-3 and J usage is TRBJ2-1; 7 bases are a match to TRBD2. Germline trimming cut 3 bases from V and 6 bases from J; bases unmatched to any gene: 5. CDR1 is SGHTA and CDR2 is FQGTGA in the germline V gene. This CDR3 has 14 residues. The CDR3 protein is CASSFAGVGNEQFF. CDR3 DNA: TGTGCCAGCAGCTTTGCGGGAGTGGGCAATGAGCAGTTCTTC.

J is TRBJ1-1 and V is TRBV11-3; a possible D gene is TRBD1 (5 bases). V was cut by 6 bases and J by 1 base, with 12 bases left in between. The CDR3 is 14 residues long. The germline gives CDR1 SGHNT, CDR2 YENEEA. The CDR3 is CASRRRGTNTEAFF. The CDR3 coding sequence is TGTGCCAGCAGGAGGCGGGGGACGAACACTGAAGCTTTCTTT.

The gene calls are TRBV6-5 and TRBJ2-5; 15 bases agree with TRBD2. CDR1 and CDR2 from the germline V gene are MNHEY and SVGAGI. J lost 5 bases, V lost 1 base, and 5 bases had no gene match. The CDR3 covers 17 residues. CDR3 residues: CASSYFGLAGGQETQYF. The CDR3 DNA sequence: TGTGCCAGCAGTTACTTTGGACTAGCGGGAGGGCAGGAGACCCAGTACTTC.

The chain carries TRBV10-3 and TRBJ2-7; D could derive from TRBD1 or TRBD2 (6 bases each). Germline lookup yields CDR1 ENHRY and CDR2 SYGVKD. The CDR3 runs 14 residues. Trimming removed 11 bases from V and 2 bases from J, with 19 bases in between. CDR3 nucleotides: TGTGCCTCCGGGGGCGGGACGGATACCTACGAGCAGTACTTC. Translation: CASGGGTDTYEQYF.